This record concerns one T cell receptor beta chain sequence. Germline loops: CDR1 MNHEY, CDR2 SVGAGI. The V gene end was trimmed by 6 bases and the J gene end by 1 base; junction bases not matched to a gene: 1. This CDR3 contains 13 residues. The data were obtained in a study of blood T cell repertoires in COVID-19. Study-level information: Samples taken during acute and convalescent COVID-19 were collected in the United States, Italy and Spain. PBMCs, B-cell-depleted T cells, or T cells provided the cDNA or gDNA that made up the material.

Source study methods: Scientists estimated how many nucleated cells there were by amplifying reference gene primers. Sequenced by immunoSEQ multiplex PCR; TCRdb stores in-frame clones only, minus some. For V, J and clone size, that table is used; D and trimming come from the DNA. The sample carries about 170,000 clones, roughly 87% recorded once. This clonotype was obtained from a woman aged 45 to 65 with acute or convalescent COVID-19. The sequencing input was peripheral blood. The V and J genes are TRBV6-5 and TRBJ1-1; TRBD1 matches 8 bases. CDR3 bases: TGTGCCAGCAGCAGGGGGCCGAACACTGAAGCTTTCTTT. It translates to CASSRGPNTEAFF.